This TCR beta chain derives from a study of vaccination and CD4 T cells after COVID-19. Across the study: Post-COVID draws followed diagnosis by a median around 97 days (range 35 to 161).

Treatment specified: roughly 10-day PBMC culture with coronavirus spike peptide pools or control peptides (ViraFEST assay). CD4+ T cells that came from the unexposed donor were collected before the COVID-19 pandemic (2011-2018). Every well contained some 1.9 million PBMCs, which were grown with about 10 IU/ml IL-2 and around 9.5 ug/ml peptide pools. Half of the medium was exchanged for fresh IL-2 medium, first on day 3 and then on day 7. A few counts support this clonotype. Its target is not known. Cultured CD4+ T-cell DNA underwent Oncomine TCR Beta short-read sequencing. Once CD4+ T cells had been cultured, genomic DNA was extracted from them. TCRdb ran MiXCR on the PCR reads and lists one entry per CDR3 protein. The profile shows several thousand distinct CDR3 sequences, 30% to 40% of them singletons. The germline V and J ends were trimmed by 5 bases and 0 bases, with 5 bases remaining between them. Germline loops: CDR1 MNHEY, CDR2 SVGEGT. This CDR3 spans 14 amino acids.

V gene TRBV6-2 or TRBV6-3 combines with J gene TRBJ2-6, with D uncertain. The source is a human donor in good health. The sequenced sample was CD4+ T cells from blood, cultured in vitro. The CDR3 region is CASSPISGANVLTF. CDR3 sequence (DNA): TGTGCCAGCAGTCCGATCTCTGGGGCCAACGTCCTGACTTTC.